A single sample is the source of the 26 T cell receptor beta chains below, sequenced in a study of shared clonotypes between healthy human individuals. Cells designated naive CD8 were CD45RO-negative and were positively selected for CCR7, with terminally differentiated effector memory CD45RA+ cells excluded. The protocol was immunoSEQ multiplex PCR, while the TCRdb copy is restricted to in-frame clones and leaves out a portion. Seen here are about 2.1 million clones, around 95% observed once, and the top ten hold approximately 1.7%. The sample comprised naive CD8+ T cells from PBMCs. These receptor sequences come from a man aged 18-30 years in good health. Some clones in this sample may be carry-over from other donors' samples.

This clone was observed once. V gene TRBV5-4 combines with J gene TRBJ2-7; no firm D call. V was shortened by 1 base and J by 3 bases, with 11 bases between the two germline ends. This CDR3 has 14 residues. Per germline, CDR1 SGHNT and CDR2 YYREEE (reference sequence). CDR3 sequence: CASSLSTKGYEQYF. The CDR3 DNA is TGTGCCAGCAGCTTGTCCACAAAGGGCTACGAGCAGTACTTC.

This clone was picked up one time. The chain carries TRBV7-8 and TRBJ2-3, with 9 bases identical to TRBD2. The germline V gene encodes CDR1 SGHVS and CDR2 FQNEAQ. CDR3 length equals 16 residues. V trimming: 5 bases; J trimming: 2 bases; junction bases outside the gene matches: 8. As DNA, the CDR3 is TGTGCCAGCAGCGGGAGGGCTAGCGGGACCACAGATACGCAGTATTTT. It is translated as CASSGRASGTTDTQYF.

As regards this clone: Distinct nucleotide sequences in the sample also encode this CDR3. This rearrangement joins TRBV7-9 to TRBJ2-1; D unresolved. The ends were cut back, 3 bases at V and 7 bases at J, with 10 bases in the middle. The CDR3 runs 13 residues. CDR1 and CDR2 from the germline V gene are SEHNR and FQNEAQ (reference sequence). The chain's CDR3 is CASSFGSRNEQFF. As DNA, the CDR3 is TGTGCCAGCAGCTTTGGGTCGAGGAATGAGCAGTTCTTC.

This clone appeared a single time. The CDR3 region has the DNA TGCGCCAGCAGCCAAGATATGGGGGCCGGGGGCGCTGAAGCTTTCTTT. Its protein product is CASSQDMGAGGAEAFF. This sequence joins TRBV4-3 and TRBJ1-1; TRBD1 might be the D (6 bases). This CDR3 has 16 amino acids. The germline gives CDR1 LGHNA, CDR2 YSLEER. Trimming removed 0 bases from V and 6 bases from J, with 17 bases in between.

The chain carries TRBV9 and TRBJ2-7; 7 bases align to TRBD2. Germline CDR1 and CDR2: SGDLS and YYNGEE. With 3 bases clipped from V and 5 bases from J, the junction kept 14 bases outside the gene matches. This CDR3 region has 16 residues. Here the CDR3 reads CASSAPGGRGIHEQYF. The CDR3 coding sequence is TGTGCCAGCAGCGCCCCGGGTGGGAGGGGAATTCACGAGCAGTACTTC.

CDR3 region: CASSEYGDGYTF. The DNA of the CDR3 is TGTGCCAGCAGTGAATACGGGGATGGCTACACCTTC. The chain uses TRBV25-1 and TRBJ1-2, with D unresolved. CDR1 and CDR2 from the germline V gene are MGHDK and SYGVNS. CDR3 length equals 12 residues. V dropped 0 bases and J dropped 6 bases, with 5 bases sitting between them.

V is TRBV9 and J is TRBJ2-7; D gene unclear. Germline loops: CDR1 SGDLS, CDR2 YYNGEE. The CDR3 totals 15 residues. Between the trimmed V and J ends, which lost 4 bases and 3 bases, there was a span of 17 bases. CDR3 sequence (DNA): TGTGCCAGCAGCCCAACTGTCGCTATTAGCTACGAGCAGTACTTC. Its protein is CASSPTVAISYEQYF.

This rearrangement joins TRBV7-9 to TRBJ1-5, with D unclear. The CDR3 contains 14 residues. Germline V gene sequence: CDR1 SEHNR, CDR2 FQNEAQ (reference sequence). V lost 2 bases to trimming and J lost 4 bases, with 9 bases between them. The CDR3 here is CASSLRGLNQPQHF. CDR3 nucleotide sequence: TGTGCCAGCAGCTTACGGGGTCTGAATCAGCCCCAGCATTTT. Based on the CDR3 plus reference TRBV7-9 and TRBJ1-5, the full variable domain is DTGVSQNPRHKITKRGQNVTFRCDPISEHNRLYWYRQTLGQGPEFLTYFQNEAQLEKSRLLSDRFSAERPKGSFSTLEIQRTEQGDSAMYLCASSLRGLNQPQHFGDGTRLSIL.

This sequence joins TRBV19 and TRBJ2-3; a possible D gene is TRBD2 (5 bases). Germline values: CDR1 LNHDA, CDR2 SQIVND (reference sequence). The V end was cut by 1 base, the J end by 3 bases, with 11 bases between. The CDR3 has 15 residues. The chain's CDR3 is CASSIGAVRTDTQYF. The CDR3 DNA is TGTGCCAGTAGTATAGGAGCGGTGAGAACAGATACGCAGTATTTT.

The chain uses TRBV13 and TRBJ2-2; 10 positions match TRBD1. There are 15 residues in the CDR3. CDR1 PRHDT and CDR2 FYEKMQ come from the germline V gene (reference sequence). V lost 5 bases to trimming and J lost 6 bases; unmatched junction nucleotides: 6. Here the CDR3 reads CASSPRQGAAGELFF. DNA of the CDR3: TGTGCCAGCAGCCCCAGACAGGGGGCCGCCGGGGAGCTGTTTTTT.

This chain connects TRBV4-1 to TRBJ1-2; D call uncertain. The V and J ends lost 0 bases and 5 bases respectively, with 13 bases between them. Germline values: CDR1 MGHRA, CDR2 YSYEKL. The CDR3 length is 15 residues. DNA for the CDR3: TGCGCCAGCAGCCAAGATGCCAGGTTGGAGTATGGCTACACCTTC. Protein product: CASSQDARLEYGYTF.

The CDR3 bases are TGTGCCAGTAGTATTGCCTCCCCTTACGAGCAGTACTTC. Its translation is CASSIASPYEQYF. The chain links TRBV19 to TRBJ2-7; D remains ambiguous. The CDR3 spans 13 residues. V was cut by 3 bases and J by 4 bases, with 10 bases left in between. Germline lookup yields CDR1 LNHDA and CDR2 SQIVND (reference sequence).

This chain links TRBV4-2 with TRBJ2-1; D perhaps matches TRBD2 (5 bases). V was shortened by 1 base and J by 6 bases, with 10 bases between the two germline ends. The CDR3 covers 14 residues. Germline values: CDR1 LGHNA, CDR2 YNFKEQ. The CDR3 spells CASSQGRRLNEQFF. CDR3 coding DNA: TGTGCCAGCAGCCAAGGGAGGAGGCTCAATGAGCAGTTCTTC.

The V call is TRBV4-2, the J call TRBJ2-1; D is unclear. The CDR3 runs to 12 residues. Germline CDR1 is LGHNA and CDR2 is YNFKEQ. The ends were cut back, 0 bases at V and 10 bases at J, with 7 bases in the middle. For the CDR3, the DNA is TGTGCCAGCAGCCAAGAACTAAACGAGCAGTTCTTC. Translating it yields CASSQELNEQFF.

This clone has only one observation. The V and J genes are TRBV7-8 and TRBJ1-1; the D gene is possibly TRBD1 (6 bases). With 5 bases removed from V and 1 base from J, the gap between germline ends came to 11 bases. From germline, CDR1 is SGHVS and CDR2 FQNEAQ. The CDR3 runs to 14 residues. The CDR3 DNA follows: TGTGCCAGCAGCGTCCCCAGGGGGAACACTGAAGCTTTCTTT. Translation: CASSVPRGNTEAFF.

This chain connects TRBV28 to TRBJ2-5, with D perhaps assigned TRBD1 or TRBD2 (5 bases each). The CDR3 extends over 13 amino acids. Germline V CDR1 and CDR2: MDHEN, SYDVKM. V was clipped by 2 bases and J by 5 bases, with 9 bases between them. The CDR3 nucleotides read TGTGCCAGCAGTTTACGGGACCCGGAGACCCAGTACTTC. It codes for CASSLRDPETQYF.

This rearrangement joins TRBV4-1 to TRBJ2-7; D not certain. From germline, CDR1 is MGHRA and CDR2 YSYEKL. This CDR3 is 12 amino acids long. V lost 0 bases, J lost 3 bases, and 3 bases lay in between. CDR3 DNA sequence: TGCGCCAGCAGCCAAGATAACTACGAGCAGTACTTC. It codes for CASSQDNYEQYF.

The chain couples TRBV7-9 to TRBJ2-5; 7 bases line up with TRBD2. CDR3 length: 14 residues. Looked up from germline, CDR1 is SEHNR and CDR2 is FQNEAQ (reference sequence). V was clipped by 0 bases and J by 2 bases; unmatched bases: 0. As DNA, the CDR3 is TGTGCCAGCAGCTTAGCGGGACTACAAGAGACCCAGTACTTC. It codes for CASSLAGLQETQYF.

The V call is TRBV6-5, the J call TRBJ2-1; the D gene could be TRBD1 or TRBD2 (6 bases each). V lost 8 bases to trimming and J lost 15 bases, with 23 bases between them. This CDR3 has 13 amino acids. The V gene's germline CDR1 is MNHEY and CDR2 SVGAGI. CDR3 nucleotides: TGTGCCAGCCCACCCACCAGACAAGGGGGGTTGTTCTTC. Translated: CASPPTRQGGLFF.

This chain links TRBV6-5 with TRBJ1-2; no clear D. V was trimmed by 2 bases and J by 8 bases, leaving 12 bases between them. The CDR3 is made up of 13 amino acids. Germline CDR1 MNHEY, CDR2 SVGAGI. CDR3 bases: TGTGCCAGCAGTTACGCCGGGCTCTCGGGCTACACCTTC. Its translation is CASSYAGLSGYTF.

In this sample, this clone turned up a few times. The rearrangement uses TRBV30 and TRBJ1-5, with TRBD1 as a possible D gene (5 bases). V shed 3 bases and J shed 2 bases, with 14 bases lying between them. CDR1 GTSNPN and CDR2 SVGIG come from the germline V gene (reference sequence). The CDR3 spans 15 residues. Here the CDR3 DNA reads TGTGCCTGGAGCGTTAAGTGGGGCCGCAATCAGCCCCAGCATTTT. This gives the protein CAWSVKWGRNQPQHF.

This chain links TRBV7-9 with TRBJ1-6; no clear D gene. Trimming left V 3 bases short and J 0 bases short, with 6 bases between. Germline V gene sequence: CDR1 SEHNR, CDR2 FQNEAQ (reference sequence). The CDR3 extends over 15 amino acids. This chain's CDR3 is CASSLTDSYNSPLHF. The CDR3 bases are TGTGCCAGCAGCTTGACGGACTCCTATAATTCACCCCTCCACTTT.

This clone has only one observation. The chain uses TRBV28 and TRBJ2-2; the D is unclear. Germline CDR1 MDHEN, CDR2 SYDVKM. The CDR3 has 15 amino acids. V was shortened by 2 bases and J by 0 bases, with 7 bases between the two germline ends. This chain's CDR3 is CASSLRATNTGELFF. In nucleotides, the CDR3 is TGTGCCAGCAGTTTACGCGCGACGAACACCGGGGAGCTGTTTTTT.

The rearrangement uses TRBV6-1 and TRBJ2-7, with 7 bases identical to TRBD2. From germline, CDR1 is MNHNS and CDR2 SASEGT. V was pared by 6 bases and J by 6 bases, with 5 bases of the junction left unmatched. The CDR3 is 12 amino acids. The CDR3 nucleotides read TGTGCCAGCAGGCCCACTAGCGTCGAGCAGTACTTC. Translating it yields CASRPTSVEQYF.

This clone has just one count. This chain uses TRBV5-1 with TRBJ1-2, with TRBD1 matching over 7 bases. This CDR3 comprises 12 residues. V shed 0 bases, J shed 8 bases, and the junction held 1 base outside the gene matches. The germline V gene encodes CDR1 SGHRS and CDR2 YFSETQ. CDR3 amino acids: CASSLDRGGYTF. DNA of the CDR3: TGCGCCAGCAGCTTGGACAGGGGCGGCTACACCTTC.

DNA of the CDR3: TGTGCCAGCAGTTCCCAGGGACAGGGTCCCTACGAGCAGTACTTC. It is translated as CASSSQGQGPYEQYF. The genes are TRBV6-5 and TRBJ2-7; 9 bases align to TRBD1. The CDR3 has 15 amino acids. CDR1 and CDR2 (germline): MNHEY, SVGAGI. The junction had 6 bases not matched to a gene; V was cut back by 4 bases and J by 2 bases.